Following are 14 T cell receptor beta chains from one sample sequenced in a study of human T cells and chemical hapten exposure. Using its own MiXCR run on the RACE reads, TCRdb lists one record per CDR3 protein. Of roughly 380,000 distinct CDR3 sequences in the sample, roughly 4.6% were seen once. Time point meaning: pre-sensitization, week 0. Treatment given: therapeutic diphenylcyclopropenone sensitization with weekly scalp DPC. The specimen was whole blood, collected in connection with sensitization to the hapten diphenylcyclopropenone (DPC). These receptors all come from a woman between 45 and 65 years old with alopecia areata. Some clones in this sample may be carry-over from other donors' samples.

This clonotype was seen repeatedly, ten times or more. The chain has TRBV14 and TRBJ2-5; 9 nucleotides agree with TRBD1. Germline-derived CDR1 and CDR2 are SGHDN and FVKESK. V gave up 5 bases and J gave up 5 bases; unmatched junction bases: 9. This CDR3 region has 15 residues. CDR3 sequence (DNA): TGTGCCAGCAGCGAACAGGGGGCGAGAGGGGAGACCCAGTACTTC. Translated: CASSEQGARGETQYF.

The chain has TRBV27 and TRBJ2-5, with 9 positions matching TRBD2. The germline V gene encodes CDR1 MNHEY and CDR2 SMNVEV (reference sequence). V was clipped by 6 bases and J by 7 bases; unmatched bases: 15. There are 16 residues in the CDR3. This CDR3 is CASSRSGRTPRGTQYF. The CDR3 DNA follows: TGTGCCAGCAGCAGAAGCGGGAGGACCCCAAGAGGGACCCAGTACTTC.

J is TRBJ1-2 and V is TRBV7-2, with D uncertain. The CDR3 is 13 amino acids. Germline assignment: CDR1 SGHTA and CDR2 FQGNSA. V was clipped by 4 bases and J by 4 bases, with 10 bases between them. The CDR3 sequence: CASSYQAPYGYTF. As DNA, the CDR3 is TGTGCCAGCAGCTATCAAGCTCCCTATGGCTACACCTTC.

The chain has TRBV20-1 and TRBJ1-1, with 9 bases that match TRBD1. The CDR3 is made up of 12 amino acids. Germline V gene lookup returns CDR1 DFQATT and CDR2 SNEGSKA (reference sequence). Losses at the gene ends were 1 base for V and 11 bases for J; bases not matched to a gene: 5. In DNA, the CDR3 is TGCAGTGCTAGAGGATACAGGGGGCCTGCTTTCTTT. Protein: CSARGYRGPAFF.

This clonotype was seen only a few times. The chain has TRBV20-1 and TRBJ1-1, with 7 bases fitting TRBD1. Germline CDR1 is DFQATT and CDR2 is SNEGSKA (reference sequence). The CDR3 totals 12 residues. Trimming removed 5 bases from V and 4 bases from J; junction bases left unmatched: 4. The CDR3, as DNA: TGCAGTGCTCCGTCAGGGGGCACTGAAGCTTTCTTT. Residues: CSAPSGGTEAFF.

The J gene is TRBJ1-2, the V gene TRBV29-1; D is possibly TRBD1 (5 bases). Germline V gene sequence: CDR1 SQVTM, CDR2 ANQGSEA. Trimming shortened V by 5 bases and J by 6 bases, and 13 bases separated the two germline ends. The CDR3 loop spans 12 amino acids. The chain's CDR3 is CSVSTVKNGYTF. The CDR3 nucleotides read TGCAGCGTTTCGACAGTAAAGAATGGCTACACCTTC.

For the CDR3, the DNA is TGTGCCAGCAGTCGCGTCCACAATGAGCAGTTCTTC. Protein sequence: CASSRVHNEQFF. The rearrangement joins TRBV7-6 to TRBJ2-1; D gene unclear. This CDR3 contains 12 residues. Germline V lookup: CDR1 SGHVS, CDR2 FNYEAQ. Trimming took off 6 bases at V and 5 bases at J, with 8 bases between the two ends. Drawing the rest from reference TRBV7-6 and TRBJ2-1, the complete variable domain is GAGVSQSPRYKVTKRGQDVALRCDPISGHVSLYWYRQALGQGPEFLTYFNYEAQQDKSGLPNDRFSAERPEGSISTLTIQRTEQRDSAMYRCASSRVHNEQFFGPGTRLTVL.

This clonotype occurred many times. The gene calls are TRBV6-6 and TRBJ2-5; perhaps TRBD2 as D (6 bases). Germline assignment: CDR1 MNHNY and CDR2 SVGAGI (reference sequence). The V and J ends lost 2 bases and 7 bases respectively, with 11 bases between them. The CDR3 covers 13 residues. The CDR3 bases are TGTGCCAGCAGTTACGTAACCGGGGGGACCCAGTACTTC. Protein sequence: CASSYVTGGTQYF.

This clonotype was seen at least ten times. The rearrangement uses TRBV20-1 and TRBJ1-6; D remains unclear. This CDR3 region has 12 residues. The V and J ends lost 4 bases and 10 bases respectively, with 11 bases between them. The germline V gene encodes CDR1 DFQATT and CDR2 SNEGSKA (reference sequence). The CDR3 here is CSAMNPGSPLHF. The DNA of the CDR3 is TGCAGTGCTATGAACCCGGGGTCACCCCTCCACTTT.

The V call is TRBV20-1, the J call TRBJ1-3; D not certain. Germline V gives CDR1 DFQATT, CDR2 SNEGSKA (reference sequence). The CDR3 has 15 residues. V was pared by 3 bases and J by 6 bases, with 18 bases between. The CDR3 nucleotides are TGCAGTGCTAGGAGAGCCTCGGGCCTTATAAACACCATATATTTT. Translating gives CSARRASGLINTIYF.

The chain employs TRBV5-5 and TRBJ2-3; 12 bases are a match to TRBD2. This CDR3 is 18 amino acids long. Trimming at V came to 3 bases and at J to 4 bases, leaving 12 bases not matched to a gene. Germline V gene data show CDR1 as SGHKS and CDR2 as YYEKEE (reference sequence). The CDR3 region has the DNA TGTGCCAGCAGCTACCTAGCGGGGGGGCTCTCCGGGGCAGATACGCAGTATTTT. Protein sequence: CASSYLAGGLSGADTQYF.

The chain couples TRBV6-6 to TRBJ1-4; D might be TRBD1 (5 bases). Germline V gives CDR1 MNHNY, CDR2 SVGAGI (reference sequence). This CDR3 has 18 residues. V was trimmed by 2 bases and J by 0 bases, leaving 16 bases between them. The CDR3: CASSYESGMTSTNEKLFF. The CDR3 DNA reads TGTGCCAGCAGTTACGAATCAGGGATGACCTCAACTAATGAAAAACTGTTTTTT.

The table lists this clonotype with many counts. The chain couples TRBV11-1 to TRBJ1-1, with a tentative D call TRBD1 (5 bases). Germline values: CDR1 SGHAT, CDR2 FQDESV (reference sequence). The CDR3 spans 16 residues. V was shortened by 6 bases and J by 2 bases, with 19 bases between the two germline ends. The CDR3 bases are TGTGCCAGCAGTATCGATTTCAGGGTGGTTAACACTGAAGCTTTCTTT. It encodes CASSIDFRVVNTEAFF.

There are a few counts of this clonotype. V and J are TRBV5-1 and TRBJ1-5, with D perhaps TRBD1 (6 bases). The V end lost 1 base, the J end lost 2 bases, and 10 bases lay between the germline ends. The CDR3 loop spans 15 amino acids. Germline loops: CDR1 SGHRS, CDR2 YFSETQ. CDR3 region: CASSLRGLGNQPQHF. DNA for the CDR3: TGCGCCAGCAGCTTGCGGGGGCTCGGCAATCAGCCCCAGCATTTT.